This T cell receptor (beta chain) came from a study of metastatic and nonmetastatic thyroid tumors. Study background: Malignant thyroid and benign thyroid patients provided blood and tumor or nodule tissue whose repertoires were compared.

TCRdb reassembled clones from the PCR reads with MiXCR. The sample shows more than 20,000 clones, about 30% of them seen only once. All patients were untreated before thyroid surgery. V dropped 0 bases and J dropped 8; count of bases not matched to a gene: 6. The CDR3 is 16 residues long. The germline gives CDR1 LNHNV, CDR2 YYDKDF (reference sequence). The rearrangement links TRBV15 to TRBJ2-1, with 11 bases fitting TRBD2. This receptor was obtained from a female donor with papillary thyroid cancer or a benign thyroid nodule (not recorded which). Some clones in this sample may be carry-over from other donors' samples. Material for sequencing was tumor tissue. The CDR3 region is CATSREYTSGSYEQFF. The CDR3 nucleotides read TGTGCCACCAGCAGAGAGTATACTAGCGGGAGCTATGAGCAGTTCTTC. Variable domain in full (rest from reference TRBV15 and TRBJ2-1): DAMVIQNPRYQVTQFGKPVTLSCSQTLNHNVMYWYQQKSSQAPKLLFHYYDKDFNNEADTPDNFQSRRPNTSFCFLDIRSPGLGDTAMYLCATSREYTSGSYEQFFGPGTRLTVL.